The T cell receptor beta chain under discussion was sequenced for a study of blood T cell repertoires in COVID-19. At the level of the study: PBMCs, B-cell-depleted T cells, or T cells were the source of the cDNA or gDNA that made up the material.

This clone was observed once. In the study's own analysis: For nucleated cells, counts were estimated from reference gene primer amplification. The data were produced by immunoSEQ multiplex PCR, yet TCRdb's version contains in-frame clones alone and is incomplete. V and J calls and clone size come straight from that table; D and trimming were deduced from the DNA. Here the sample spans about 140,000 clones, approximately 87% being singletons. V dropped 1 base and J dropped 3; count of bases not matched to a gene: 4. This CDR3 spans 15 amino acids. The V gene's germline CDR1 is SGHTA and CDR2 FQGNSA. The source material was peripheral blood. The J gene is TRBJ2-7, the V gene TRBV7-2, with TRBD1 identical over 9 bases. The TCR originated in a human donor in a cohort sampled during active COVID-19. The CDR3 loop is CASSLVGQGNYEQYF. The CDR3 DNA sequence: TGTGCCAGCAGCTTAGTAGGACAGGGGAACTACGAGCAGTACTTC.